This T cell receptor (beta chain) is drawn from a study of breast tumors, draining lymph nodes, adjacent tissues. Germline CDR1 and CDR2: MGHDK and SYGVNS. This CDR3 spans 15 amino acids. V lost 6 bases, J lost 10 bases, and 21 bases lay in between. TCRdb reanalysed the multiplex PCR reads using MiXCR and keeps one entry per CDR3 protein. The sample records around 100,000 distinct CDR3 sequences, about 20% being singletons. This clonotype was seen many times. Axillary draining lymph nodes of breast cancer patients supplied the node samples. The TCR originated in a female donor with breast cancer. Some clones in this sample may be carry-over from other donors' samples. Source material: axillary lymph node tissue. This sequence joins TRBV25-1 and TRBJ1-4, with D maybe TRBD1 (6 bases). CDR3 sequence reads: CASSPGQYFRGKLFF. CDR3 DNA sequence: TGTGCCAGCAGCCCTGGACAGTACTTTAGGGGAAAACTGTTTTTT.